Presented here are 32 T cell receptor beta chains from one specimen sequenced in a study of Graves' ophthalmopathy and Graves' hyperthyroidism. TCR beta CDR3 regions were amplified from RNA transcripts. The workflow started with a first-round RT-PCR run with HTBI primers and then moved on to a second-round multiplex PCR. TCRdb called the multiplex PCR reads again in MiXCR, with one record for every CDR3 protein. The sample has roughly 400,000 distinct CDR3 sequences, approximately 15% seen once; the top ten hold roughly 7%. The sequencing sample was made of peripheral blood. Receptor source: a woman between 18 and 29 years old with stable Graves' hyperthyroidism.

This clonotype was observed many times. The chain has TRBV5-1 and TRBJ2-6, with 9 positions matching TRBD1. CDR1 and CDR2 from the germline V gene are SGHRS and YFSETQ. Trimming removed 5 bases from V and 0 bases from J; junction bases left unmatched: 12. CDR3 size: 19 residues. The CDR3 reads CASSSLPGQGSSGANVLTF. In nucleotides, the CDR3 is TGCGCCAGCAGTTCGCTTCCGGGACAGGGTTCCTCTGGGGCCAACGTCCTGACTTTC.

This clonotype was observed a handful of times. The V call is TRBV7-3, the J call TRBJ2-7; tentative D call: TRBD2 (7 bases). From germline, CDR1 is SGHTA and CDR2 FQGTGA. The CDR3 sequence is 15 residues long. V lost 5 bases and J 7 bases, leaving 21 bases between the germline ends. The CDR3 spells CASSQTAGAPGEQYF. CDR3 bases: TGTGCCAGCAGCCAGACCGCGGGGGCCCCTGGGGAGCAGTACTTC.

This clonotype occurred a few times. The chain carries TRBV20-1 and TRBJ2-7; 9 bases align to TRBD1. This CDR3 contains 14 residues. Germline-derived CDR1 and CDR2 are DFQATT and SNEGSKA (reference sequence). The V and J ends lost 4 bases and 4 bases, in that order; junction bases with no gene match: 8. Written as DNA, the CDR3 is TGCAGTGCTAAAGGCACAGGGGGCAAATACGAGCAGTACTTC. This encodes CSAKGTGGKYEQYF.

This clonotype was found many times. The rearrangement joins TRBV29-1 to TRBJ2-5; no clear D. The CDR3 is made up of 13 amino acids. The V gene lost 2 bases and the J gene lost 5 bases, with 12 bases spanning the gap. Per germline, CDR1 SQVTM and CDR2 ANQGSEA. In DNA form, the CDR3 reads TGCAGCGTTGAATTCGTGGTCGGGGAGACCCAGTACTTC. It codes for CSVEFVVGETQYF.

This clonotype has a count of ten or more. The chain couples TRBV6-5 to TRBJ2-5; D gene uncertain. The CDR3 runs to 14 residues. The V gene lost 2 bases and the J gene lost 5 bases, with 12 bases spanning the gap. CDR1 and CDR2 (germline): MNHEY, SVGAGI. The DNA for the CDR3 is TGTGCCAGCAGTTACGGCCCGGGTATGGAGACCCAGTACTTC. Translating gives CASSYGPGMETQYF.

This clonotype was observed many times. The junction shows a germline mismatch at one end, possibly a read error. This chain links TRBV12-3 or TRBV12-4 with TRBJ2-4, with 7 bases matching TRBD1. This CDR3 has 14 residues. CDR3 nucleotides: TGTGCCAGCAGTCTGGACAGGATCGGGGACATTAAGTACTTC. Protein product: CASSLDRIGDIKYF.

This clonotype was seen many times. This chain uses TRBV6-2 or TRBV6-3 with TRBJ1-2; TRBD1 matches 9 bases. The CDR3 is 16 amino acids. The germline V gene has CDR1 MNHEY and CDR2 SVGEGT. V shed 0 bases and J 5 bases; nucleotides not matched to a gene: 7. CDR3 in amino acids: CASSYSSGTGLYGYTF. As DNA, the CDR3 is TGTGCCAGCAGTTACTCGAGTGGGACAGGGTTATATGGCTACACCTTC.

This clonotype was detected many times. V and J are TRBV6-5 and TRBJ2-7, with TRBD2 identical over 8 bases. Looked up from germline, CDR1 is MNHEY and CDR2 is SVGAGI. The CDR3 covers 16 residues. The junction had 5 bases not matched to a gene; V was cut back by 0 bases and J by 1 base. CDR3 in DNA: TGTGCCAGCAGTTACTCGGTAGCGGGGTCATCCTACGAGCAGTACTTC. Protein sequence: CASSYSVAGSSYEQYF.

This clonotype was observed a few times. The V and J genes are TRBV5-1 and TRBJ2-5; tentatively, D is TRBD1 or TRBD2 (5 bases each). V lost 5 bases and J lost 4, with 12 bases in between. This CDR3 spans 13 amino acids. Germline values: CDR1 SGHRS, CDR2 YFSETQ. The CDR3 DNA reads TGCGCCAGCAGGCTTCGAGGGGTAGAGACCCAGTACTTC. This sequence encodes CASRLRGVETQYF. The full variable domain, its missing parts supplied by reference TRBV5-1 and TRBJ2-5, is KAGVTQTPRYLIKTRGQQVTLSCSPISGHRSVSWYQQTPGQGLQFLFEYFSETQRNKGNFPGRFSGRQFSNSRSEMNVSTLELGDSALYLCASRLRGVETQYFGPGTRLLVL.

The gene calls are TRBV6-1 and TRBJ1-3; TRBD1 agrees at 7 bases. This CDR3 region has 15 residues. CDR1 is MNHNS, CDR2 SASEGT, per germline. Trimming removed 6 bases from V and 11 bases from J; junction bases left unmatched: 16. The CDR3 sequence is CASRGQLLSGNAIYF. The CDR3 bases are TGTGCCAGCAGGGGACAGTTGCTCTCTGGGAACGCCATATATTTT.

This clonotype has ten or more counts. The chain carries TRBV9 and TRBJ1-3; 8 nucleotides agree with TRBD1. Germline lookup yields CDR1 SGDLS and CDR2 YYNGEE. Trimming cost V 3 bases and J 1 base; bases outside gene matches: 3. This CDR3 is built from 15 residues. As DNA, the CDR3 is TGTGCCAGCAGCGCATGGACAGGGTCTGGAAACACCATATATTTT. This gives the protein CASSAWTGSGNTIYF.

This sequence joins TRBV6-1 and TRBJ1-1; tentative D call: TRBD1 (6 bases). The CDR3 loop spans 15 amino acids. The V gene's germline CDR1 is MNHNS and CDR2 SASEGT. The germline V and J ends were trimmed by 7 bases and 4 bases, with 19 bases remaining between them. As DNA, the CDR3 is TGTGCCAGCAAGATCCGGGACACGGGGAGCACTGAAGCTTTCTTT. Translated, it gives CASKIRDTGSTEAFF.

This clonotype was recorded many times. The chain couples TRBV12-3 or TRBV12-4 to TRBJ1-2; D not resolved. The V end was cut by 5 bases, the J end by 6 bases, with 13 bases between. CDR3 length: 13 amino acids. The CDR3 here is CASSPGASNGYTF. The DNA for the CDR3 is TGTGCCAGCAGTCCGGGCGCGTCCAATGGCTACACCTTC.

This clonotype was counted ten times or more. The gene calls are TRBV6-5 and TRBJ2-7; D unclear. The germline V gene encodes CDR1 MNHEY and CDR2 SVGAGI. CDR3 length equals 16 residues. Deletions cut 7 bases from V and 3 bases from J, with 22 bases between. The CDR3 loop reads CASTPRNRQSNYEQYF. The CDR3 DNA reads TGTGCCAGCACCCCCCGGAATAGGCAGAGTAACTACGAGCAGTACTTC.

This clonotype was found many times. The CDR3 spells CASSLGSFTEAFF. DNA of the CDR3: TGTGCCAGCAGTTTAGGGTCATTCACTGAAGCTTTCTTT. J is TRBJ1-1 and V is TRBV12-3 or TRBV12-4; D uncertain. Trimming removed 1 base at V and 4 bases at J, with 7 bases between. The CDR3 contains 13 residues.

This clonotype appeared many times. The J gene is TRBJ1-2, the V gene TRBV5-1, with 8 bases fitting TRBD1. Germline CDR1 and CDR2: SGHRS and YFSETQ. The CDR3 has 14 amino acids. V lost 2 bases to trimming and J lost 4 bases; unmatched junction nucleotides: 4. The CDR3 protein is CASSFRTGSYGYTF. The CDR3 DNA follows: TGCGCCAGCAGCTTTAGGACAGGGAGCTATGGCTACACCTTC.

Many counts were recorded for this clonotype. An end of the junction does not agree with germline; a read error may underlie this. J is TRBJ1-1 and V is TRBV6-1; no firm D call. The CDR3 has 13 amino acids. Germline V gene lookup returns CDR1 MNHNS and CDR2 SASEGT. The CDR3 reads CASSSQVKTEAFF. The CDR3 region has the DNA TGTGCCAGCAGTAGCCAAGTGAAAACTGAAGCTTTCTTT.

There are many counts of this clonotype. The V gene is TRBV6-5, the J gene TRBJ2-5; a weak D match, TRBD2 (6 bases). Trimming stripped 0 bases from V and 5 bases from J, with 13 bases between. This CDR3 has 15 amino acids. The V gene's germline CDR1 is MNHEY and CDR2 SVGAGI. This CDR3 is CASSYSVGGAETQYF. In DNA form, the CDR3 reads TGTGCCAGCAGTTACTCTGTCGGGGGTGCGGAGACCCAGTACTTC.

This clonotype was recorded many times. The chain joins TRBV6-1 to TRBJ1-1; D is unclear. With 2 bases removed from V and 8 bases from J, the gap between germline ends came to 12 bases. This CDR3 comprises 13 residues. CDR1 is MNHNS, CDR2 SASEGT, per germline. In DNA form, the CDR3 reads TGTGCCAGCAGTGAAATGGTCTTTACCGAAGCTTTCTTT. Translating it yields CASSEMVFTEAFF.

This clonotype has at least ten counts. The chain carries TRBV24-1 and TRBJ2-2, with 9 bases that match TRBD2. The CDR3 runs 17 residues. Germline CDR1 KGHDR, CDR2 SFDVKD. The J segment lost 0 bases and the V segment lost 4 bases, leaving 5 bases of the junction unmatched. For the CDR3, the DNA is TGTGCCACCAGTGAACCGGGACTAGCTTCGAACACCGGGGAGCTGTTTTTT. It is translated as CATSEPGLASNTGELFF.

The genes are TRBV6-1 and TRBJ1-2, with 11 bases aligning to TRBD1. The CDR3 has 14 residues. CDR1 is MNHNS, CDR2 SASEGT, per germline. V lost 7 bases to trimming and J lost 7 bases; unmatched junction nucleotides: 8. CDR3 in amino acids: CASKRDRGGVGYTF. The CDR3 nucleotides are TGTGCCAGCAAGAGGGACAGGGGGGGAGTTGGCTACACCTTC.

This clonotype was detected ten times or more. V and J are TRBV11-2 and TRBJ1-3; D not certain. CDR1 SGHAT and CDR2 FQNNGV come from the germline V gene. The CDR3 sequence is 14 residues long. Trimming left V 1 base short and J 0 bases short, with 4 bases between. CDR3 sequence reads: CASSLGRSGNTIYF. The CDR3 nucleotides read TGTGCCAGCAGCTTAGGGCGCTCTGGAAACACCATATATTTT.

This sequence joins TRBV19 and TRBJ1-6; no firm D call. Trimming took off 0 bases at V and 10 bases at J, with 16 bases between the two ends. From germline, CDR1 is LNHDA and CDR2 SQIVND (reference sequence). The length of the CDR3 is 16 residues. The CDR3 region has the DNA TGTGCCAGTAGTATAGAGCCCTGGGAGGGAAGATCACCCCTCCACTTT. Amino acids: CASSIEPWEGRSPLHF.

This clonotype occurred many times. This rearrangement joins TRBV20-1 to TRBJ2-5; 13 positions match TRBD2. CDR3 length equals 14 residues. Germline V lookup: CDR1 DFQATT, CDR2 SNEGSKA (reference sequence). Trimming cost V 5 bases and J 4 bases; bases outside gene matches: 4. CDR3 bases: TGCAGTGCTGTCGGGACTAGCGGGGCAGAGACCCAGTACTTC. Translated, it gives CSAVGTSGAETQYF.

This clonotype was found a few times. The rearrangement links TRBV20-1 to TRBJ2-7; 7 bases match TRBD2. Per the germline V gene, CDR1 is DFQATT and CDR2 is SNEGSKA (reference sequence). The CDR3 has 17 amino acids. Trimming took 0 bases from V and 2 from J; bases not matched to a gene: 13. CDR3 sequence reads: CSARDALGGVTTYEQYF. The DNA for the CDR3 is TGCAGTGCTAGAGATGCTCTTGGGGGGGTTACCACCTACGAGCAGTACTTC.

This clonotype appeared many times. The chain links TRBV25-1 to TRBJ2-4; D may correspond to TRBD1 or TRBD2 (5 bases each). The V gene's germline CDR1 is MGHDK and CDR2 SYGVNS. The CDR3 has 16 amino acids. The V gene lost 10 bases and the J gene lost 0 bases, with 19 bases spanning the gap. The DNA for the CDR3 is TGTGCCACCGATTTGGGGGATCCCTTAGCCAAAAACATTCAGTACTTC. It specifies CATDLGDPLAKNIQYF.

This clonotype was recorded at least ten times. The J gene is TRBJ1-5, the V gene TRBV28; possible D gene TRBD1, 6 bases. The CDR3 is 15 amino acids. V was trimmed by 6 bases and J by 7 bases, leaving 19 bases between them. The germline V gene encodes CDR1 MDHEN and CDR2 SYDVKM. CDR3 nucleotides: TGTGCCAGCAGGGCTGGGGGGGCGACTCCCCAGCCCCAGCATTTT. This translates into CASRAGGATPQPQHF.

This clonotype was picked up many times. CDR3 amino acids: CASSLVWGKQYF. CDR3 coding DNA: TGTGCCAGCAGCTTAGTTTGGGGCAAGCAGTACTTC. This rearrangement joins TRBV7-2 to TRBJ2-7; the D gene is possibly TRBD1 (5 bases). CDR3 length: 12 residues. The V gene's germline CDR1 is SGHTA and CDR2 FQGNSA. Deletions cut 1 base from V and 8 bases from J, with 9 bases between.

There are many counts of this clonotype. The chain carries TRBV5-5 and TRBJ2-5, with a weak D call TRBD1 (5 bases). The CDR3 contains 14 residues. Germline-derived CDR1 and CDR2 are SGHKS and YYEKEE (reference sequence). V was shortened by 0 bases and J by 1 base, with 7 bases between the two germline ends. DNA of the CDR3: TGTGCCAGCAGCTTGGACAGGCCCCAAGAGACCCAGTACTTC. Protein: CASSLDRPQETQYF.

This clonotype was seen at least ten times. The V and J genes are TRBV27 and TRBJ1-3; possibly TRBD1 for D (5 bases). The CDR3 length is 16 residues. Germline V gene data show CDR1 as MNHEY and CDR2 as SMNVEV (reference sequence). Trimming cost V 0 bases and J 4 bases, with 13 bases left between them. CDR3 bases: TGTGCCAGCAGTTTATCTCGGGGGGGTATCGGAAACACCATATATTTT. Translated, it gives CASSLSRGGIGNTIYF.

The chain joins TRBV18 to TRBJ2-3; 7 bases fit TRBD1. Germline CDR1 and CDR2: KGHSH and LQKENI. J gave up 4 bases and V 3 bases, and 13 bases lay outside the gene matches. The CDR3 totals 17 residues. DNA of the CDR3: TGTGCCAGCTCACCCTCACAGGGGTATAGCTTCGCAGATACGCAGTATTTT. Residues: CASSPSQGYSFADTQYF.

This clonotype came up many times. CDR3 region: CASSQGWYYEQYF. CDR3 sequence (DNA): TGTGCCAGCAGCCAAGGTTGGTACTACGAGCAGTACTTC. The chain employs TRBV14 and TRBJ2-7; D gene uncertain. The CDR3 contains 13 residues. V shed 1 base and J shed 3 bases, with 7 bases lying between them. Germline lookup yields CDR1 SGHDN and CDR2 FVKESK.